This passage covers 8 T cell receptor beta chains from one sample sequenced in a study of response to subunit inactivated influenza vaccine (dated by TCRdb to the late 2010s). The method was RT-PCR. This sample was sequenced with an Illumina HiSeq 2500. TCRdb ran its own pipeline on the public reads, namely fastp trimming at Q25 and MiXCR clone calling, and kept in-frame beta chains. Each entry is one CDR3 protein sequence, shown with its most common DNA and genes. The sample data list about 190,000 distinct CDR3 sequences, and over 13% of these were observed just once. Roughly 26% of the sample is in the top ten clones. The sequencing used CD8+ T cells sorted from PBMCs, collected 4 to 6 days after vaccination. These receptors all come from a middle-aged man who received an inactivated influenza vaccine. Donor details come from another sample of the same person, matched by shared clones.

This clonotype has just one count. The V gene is TRBV4-3, the J gene TRBJ2-1; D is ambiguous. CDR1 and CDR2 from the germline V gene are LGHNA and YSLEER. The V end lost 0 bases, the J end lost 5 bases, and 8 bases lay between the germline ends. This CDR3 comprises 14 residues. The DNA of the CDR3 is TGCGCCAGCAGCCAAGACAAAAACGACAATGAGCAGTTCTTC. Protein sequence: CASSQDKNDNEQFF.

The chain has TRBV7-9 and TRBJ2-3; TRBD1 agrees at 8 bases. J lost 4 bases, V lost 4 bases, and 7 bases had no gene match. The germline gives CDR1 SEHNR, CDR2 FQNEAQ (reference sequence). CDR3 length: 15 residues. This chain's CDR3 is CASSSHRGLADTQYF. In DNA, the CDR3 is TGTGCCAGCAGCTCACACAGGGGGTTGGCAGATACGCAGTATTTT.

The genes are TRBV6-2 or TRBV6-3 and TRBJ2-2; D not certain. The CDR3 totals 14 residues. V lost 0 bases to trimming and J lost 3 bases, with 5 bases between them. Germline CDR1 is MNHEY and CDR2 is SVGEGT. The CDR3 region is CASSYSSDTGELFF. The CDR3 nucleotides read TGTGCCAGCAGTTACTCGTCCGACACCGGGGAGCTGTTTTTT.

The chain recombines TRBV5-6 with TRBJ2-1, with TRBD2 matching 16 bases. V shed 5 bases, J shed 0 bases, and the junction held 5 bases outside the gene matches. Per the germline V gene, CDR1 is SGHDT and CDR2 is YYEEEE. The CDR3 consists of 18 residues. The CDR3 region is CASSSGTSGRASYNEQFF. The CDR3 region has the DNA TGTGCCAGCAGTTCCGGGACTAGCGGGAGGGCCTCCTACAATGAGCAGTTCTTC.

This clonotype was picked up a small number of times. The chain employs TRBV12-3 or TRBV12-4 and TRBJ2-1; D gene uncertain. V gave up 1 base and J gave up 4 bases, with 8 bases separating them. The CDR3 extends over 14 amino acids. This chain's CDR3 is CASSLESFYNEQFF. CDR3 coding DNA: TGTGCCAGCAGTTTAGAATCCTTTTACAATGAGCAGTTCTTC.

The chain is built from TRBV7-8 and TRBJ2-2; TRBD1 or TRBD2 may be the D gene (6 bases each). Trimming removed 7 bases from V and 1 base from J, with 19 bases in between. The CDR3 sequence is 17 residues long. In germline, CDR1 is SGHVS, CDR2 FQNEAQ. This CDR3 is CASNLERGRLNTGELFF. The CDR3 nucleotides are TGTGCCAGCAACCTAGAACGGGGGCGTTTGAACACCGGGGAGCTGTTTTTT.

This clonotype was detected only a few times. This sequence joins TRBV9 and TRBJ2-2; 7 bases align to TRBD1. The V segment lost 3 bases and the J segment 1 base; nucleotides outside the gene matches: 3. The CDR3 contains 15 residues. The germline CDR1 and CDR2 sequences are SGDLS and YYNGEE. The CDR3 bases are TGTGCCAGCAGCGCAGGGACAGAGAACACCGGGGAGCTGTTTTTT. This sequence encodes CASSAGTENTGELFF.

Only a few counts were recorded for this clonotype. The gene calls are TRBV7-9 and TRBJ2-7; D is unclear. Looked up from germline, CDR1 is SEHNR and CDR2 is FQNEAQ (reference sequence). Trimming shortened V by 1 base and J by 4 bases, and 17 bases separated the two germline ends. The CDR3 is made up of 16 amino acids. The CDR3 loop is CASSLDGSLATYEQYF. CDR3 nucleotides: TGTGCCAGCAGCTTAGATGGCAGCCTCGCCACGTACGAGCAGTACTTC.